The 3 T cell receptor beta chains reported below all come from one sample, sequenced in a study of cytomegalovirus exposure and HLA in healthy donors. Primers for the PCR totalled 60 Vbeta and 13 Jbeta. TCRdb's copy holds only in-frame clones and misses some; the assay was immunoSEQ multiplex PCR. Among 200,000 or so clones listed, around 86% were seen once. The sequenced material came from PBMCs. The source is a woman between 18 and 29 years old in good health and CMV-seronegative.

The chain uses TRBV6-8 and TRBJ2-1; TRBD2 agrees at 9 bases. J gave up 5 bases and V 0 bases, and 8 bases lay outside the gene matches. The CDR3 spans 17 residues. Germline V gene lookup returns CDR1 MNHGY and CDR2 SAAAGT. For the CDR3, the DNA is TGTGCCAGCAGTTACTCTGCGGGAGGGCGAAGGGACAATGAGCAGTTCTTC. Amino acid sequence: CASSYSAGGRRDNEQFF.

The chain has TRBV5-6 and TRBJ1-2, with no clear D. The V gene lost 2 bases and the J gene lost 3 bases, with 8 bases spanning the gap. Germline CDR1 SGHDT, CDR2 YYEEEE. The CDR3 has 13 amino acids. DNA of the CDR3: TGTGCCAGCAGCTTCTTCGGGGACTATGGCTACACCTTC. As protein: CASSFFGDYGYTF.

The rearrangement uses TRBV5-1 and TRBJ2-1; 9 bases map to TRBD2. Germline lookup yields CDR1 SGHRS and CDR2 YFSETQ. The CDR3 loop spans 15 amino acids. V gave up 3 bases and J gave up 4 bases; unmatched junction bases: 5. CDR3 coding DNA: TGCGCCAGCAGCTCGACTAGCGGCGTATACAATGAGCAGTTCTTC. This encodes CASSSTSGVYNEQFF.